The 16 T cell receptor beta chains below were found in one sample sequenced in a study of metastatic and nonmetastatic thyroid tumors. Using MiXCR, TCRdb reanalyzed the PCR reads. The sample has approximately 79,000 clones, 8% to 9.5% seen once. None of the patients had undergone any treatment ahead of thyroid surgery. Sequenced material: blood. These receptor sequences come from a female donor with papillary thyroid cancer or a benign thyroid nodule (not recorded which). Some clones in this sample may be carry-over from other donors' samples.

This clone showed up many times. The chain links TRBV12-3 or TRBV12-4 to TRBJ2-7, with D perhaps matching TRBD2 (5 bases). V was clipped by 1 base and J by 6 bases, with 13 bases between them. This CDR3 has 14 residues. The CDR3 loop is CASSLGGQASEQYF. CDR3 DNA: TGTGCCAGCAGTTTAGGAGGGCAGGCCTCCGAGCAGTACTTC.

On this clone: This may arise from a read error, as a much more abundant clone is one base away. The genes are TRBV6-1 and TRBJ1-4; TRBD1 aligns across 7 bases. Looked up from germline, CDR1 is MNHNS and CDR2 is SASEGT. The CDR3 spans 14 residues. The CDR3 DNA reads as TGTGCCAGTAGACGAGGGGGCTATAATGAAAAAATGTTTTTT. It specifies CASRRGGYNEKMFF.

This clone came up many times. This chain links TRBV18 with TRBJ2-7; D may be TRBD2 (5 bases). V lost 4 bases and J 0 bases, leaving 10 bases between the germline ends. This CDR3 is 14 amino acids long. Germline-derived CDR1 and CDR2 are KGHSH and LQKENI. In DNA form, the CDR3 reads TGTGCCAGCTCACAACCGGGGATCTCCTACGAGCAGTACTTC. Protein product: CASSQPGISYEQYF.

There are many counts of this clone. The CDR3 sequence is CASSEWTSGGADEQFF. DNA for the CDR3: TGTGCCAGCAGTGAGTGGACTAGCGGGGGGGCAGATGAGCAGTTCTTC. This rearrangement joins TRBV6-4 to TRBJ2-1; 15 bases are shared with TRBD2. The germline V gene has CDR1 MRHNA and CDR2 SNTAGT. The V and J ends lost 3 bases and 8 bases, in that order; junction bases with no gene match: 5. CDR3 size: 16 residues.

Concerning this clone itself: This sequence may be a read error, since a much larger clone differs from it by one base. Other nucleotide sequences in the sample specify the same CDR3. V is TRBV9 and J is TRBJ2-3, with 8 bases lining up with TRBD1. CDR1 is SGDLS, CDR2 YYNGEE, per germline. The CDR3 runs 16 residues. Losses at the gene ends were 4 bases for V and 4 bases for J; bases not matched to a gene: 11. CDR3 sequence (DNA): TGTGCCAGCAGCACCGGACAGGGTGCGGAGGCAGATACGCAGTATTTT. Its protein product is CASSTGQGAEADTQYF.

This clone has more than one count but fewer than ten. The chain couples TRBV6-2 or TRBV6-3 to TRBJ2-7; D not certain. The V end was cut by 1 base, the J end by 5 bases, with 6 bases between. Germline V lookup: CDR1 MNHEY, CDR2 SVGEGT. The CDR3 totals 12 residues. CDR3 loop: CASSYFSNEQYF. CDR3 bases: TGTGCCAGCAGTTACTTTAGTAACGAGCAGTACTTC.

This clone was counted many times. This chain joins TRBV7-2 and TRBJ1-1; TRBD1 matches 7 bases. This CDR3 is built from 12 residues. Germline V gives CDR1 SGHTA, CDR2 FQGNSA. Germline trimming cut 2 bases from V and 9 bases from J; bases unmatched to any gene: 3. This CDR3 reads CASSLRTGQAFF. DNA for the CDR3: TGTGCCAGCAGCTTAAGGACAGGTCAAGCTTTCTTT.

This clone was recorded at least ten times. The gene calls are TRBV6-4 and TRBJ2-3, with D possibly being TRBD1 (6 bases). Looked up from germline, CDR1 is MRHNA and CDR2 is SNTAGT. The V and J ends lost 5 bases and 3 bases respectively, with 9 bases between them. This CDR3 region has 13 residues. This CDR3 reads CASSLQGTDTQYF. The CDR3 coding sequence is TGTGCCAGCAGTTTGCAGGGGACAGATACGCAGTATTTT.

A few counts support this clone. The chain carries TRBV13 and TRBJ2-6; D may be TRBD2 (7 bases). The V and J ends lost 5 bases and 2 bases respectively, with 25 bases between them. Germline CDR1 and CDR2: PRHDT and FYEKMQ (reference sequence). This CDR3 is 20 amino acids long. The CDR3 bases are TGTGCCAGCAGCCAGTTACATTGGGGGGGGCGAAGCCCTGGGGCCAACGTCCTGACTTTC. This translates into CASSQLHWGGRSPGANVLTF.

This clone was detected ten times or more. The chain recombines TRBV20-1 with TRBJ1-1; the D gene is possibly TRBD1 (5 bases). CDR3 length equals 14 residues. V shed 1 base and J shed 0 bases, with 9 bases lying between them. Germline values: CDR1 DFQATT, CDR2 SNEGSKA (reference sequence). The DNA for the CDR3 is TGCAGTGCTAGAGTCAGGGATTTGAACACTGAAGCTTTCTTT. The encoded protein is CSARVRDLNTEAFF.

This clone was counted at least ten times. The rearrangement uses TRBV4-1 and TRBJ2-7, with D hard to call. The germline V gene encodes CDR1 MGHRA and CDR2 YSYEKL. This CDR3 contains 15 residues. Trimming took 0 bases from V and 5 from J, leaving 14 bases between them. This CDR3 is CASSQEGNGLDEQYF. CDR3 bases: TGCGCCAGCAGCCAAGAAGGGAACGGCCTGGACGAGCAGTACTTC.

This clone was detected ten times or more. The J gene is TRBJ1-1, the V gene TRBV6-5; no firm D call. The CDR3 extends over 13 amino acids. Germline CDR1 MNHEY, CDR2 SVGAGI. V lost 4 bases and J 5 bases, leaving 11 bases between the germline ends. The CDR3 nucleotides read TGTGCCAGCAGTTCCTTGGAGATGACTGAAGCTTTCTTT. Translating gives CASSSLEMTEAFF.

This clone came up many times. CDR3 sequence: CSALAGGPINEQFF. The CDR3 DNA is TGCAGTGCCTTAGCGGGGGGCCCTATCAATGAGCAGTTCTTC. The genes are TRBV20-1 and TRBJ2-1; 10 nucleotides line up with TRBD2. V lost 6 bases and J lost 6; bases outside the gene matches: 8. Germline V gives CDR1 DFQATT, CDR2 SNEGSKA (reference sequence). The CDR3 is made up of 14 amino acids.

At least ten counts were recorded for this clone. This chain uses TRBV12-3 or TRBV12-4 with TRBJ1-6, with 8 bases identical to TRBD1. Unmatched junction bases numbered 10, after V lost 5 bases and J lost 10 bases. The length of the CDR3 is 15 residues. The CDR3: CASSPADRAGSPLHF. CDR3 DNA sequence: TGTGCCAGCAGTCCTGCGGACAGGGCAGGATCACCCCTCCACTTT.

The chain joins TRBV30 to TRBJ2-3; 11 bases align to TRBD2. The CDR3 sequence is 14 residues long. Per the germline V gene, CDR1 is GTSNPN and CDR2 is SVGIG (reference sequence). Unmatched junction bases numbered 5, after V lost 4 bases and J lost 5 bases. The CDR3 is CAWNIAGGQDTQYF. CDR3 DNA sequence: TGTGCCTGGAACATAGCGGGAGGGCAAGATACGCAGTATTTT.

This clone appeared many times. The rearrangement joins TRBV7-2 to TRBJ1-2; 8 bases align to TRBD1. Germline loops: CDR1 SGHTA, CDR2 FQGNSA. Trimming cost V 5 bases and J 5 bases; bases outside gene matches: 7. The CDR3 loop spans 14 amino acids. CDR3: CASSKDRAQYGYTF. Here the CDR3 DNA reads TGTGCCAGCAGCAAGGACAGGGCCCAATATGGCTACACCTTC.